The 21 T cell receptor beta chains reported below all come from one sample, sequenced in a study of cytomegalovirus exposure and HLA in healthy donors. The PCR had 60 Vbeta and 13 Jbeta primers. Profiling relied on immunoSEQ multiplex PCR, and the TCRdb table lists in-frame clones only, not all of them. This sample has about 83,000 clones, with 70% to 75% found just once. Sequenced: PBMCs. Receptors originate from a man between 60 and 75 years old in good health and CMV-seronegative.

The chain joins TRBV18 to TRBJ1-1; D is unresolved. Germline V lookup: CDR1 KGHSH, CDR2 LQKENI. This CDR3 region has 13 residues. V gave up 0 bases and J gave up 7 bases, with 9 bases separating them. CDR3 sequence: CASSPPGSLEAFF. CDR3 DNA sequence: TGTGCCAGCTCACCACCGGGCAGCCTTGAAGCTTTCTTT.

V usage is TRBV5-1 and J usage is TRBJ1-1; perhaps TRBD1 as D (5 bases). Germline V gene sequence: CDR1 SGHRS, CDR2 YFSETQ. V was clipped by 0 bases and J by 2 bases, with 8 bases between them. The CDR3 is 14 amino acids. The CDR3 spells CASSLGDFNTEAFF. CDR3 in DNA: TGCGCCAGCAGCTTGGGGGACTTTAACACTGAAGCTTTCTTT. Full variable domain (rest looked up from reference TRBV5-1 and TRBJ1-1): KAGVTQTPRYLIKTRGQQVTLSCSPISGHRSVSWYQQTPGQGLQFLFEYFSETQRNKGNFPGRFSGRQFSNSRSEMNVSTLELGDSALYLCASSLGDFNTEAFFGQGTRLTVV.

This clone was detected a few times. V and J are TRBV5-6 and TRBJ2-5; 10 nucleotides agree with TRBD2. The CDR3 runs 14 residues. Germline V gene data show CDR1 as SGHDT and CDR2 as YYEEEE. V lost 3 bases and J lost 5; bases outside the gene matches: 4. CDR3 nucleotides: TGTGCCAGCAGCTCAGCGGGGGGGCGGGAGACCCAGTACTTC. Amino acids: CASSSAGGRETQYF.

Only a few counts were recorded for this clone. The chain links TRBV19 to TRBJ1-1; weak D call: TRBD1 (5 bases). V lost 3 bases and J 0 bases, leaving 8 bases between the germline ends. This CDR3 contains 14 residues. Per germline, CDR1 LNHDA and CDR2 SQIVND (reference sequence). As DNA, the CDR3 is TGTGCCAGTAGTATTAACAGGCTGAACACTGAAGCTTTCTTT. Its translation is CASSINRLNTEAFF.

V gene TRBV10-3 combines with J gene TRBJ2-5; D is unresolved. The DNA end is more similar to TRBJ2-7, so the J call may be wrong. The germline CDR1 and CDR2 sequences are ENHRY and SYGVKD. The CDR3 extends over 14 amino acids. The CDR3 spells CAISESPDTYEQYF. The CDR3 nucleotides read TGTGCCATCAGTGAGTCTCCAGACACCTACGAGCAGTACTTC.

The chain links TRBV7-9 to TRBJ1-2, with 7 bases matching TRBD1. V shed 5 bases and J 7 bases; nucleotides not matched to a gene: 16. CDR1 and CDR2 from the germline V gene are SEHNR and FQNEAQ (reference sequence). This CDR3 contains 16 residues. The DNA for the CDR3 is TGTGCCAGCAGCCCCCAGGGACAGCCGCGTTCCTTTGGCTACACCTTC. This translates into CASSPQGQPRSFGYTF.

CDR3 region: CAISGTSGGATDTQYF. The CDR3 nucleotides are TGTGCCATCAGTGGGACTAGCGGGGGGGCCACAGATACGCAGTATTTT. This sequence joins TRBV10-3 and TRBJ2-3; 15 bases line up with TRBD2. With V trimmed by 4 bases and J by 2 bases, 1 base remained unmatched. The CDR3 is made up of 16 amino acids. Germline lookup yields CDR1 ENHRY and CDR2 SYGVKD.

This sequence joins TRBV5-1 and TRBJ1-4, with 9 bases that match TRBD1. Trimming took 1 base from V and 8 from J; bases not matched to a gene: 6. CDR3 length: 15 amino acids. CDR1 is SGHRS, CDR2 YFSETQ, per germline. CDR3 nucleotide sequence: TGCGCCAGCAGCTTGTTCGGGACAGGGAAGGAAAAACTGTTTTTT. Protein sequence: CASSLFGTGKEKLFF.

V is TRBV27 and J is TRBJ2-5; D is perhaps TRBD2 (5 bases). Germline assignment: CDR1 MNHEY and CDR2 SMNVEV (reference sequence). V lost 4 bases and J lost 4, with 10 bases in between. CDR3 length equals 13 residues. This CDR3 reads CASSSRARETQYF. CDR3 in DNA: TGTGCCAGCAGTTCGAGGGCCAGAGAGACCCAGTACTTC.

This clone was recorded only once. The CDR3 DNA follows: TGTGCCAGCAGCCACCGGGACAGGGGGGCTGGCTACACCTTC. Protein product: CASSHRDRGAGYTF. The rearrangement uses TRBV11-2 and TRBJ1-2; 11 bases are a match to TRBD1. Germline lookup yields CDR1 SGHAT and CDR2 FQNNGV. The CDR3 is 14 residues long. V was clipped by 5 bases and J by 7 bases; unmatched bases: 6.

The chain carries TRBV7-6 and TRBJ2-2; a weak D match, TRBD2 (5 bases). Trimming left V 5 bases short and J 5 bases short, with 6 bases between. This CDR3 comprises 12 residues. Germline CDR1 reads SGHVS; CDR2 reads FNYEAQ. The CDR3 DNA follows: TGTGCCAGCAGCCAGCGGACCGGGGAGCTGTTTTTT. This gives the protein CASSQRTGELFF.

The genes are TRBV19 and TRBJ1-1; TRBD1 matches at 11 bases. This CDR3 has 14 amino acids. Germline lookup yields CDR1 LNHDA and CDR2 SQIVND (reference sequence). Trimming removed 7 bases from V and 5 bases from J; junction bases left unmatched: 6. The CDR3 is CASTPDRGRTEAFF. In DNA, the CDR3 is TGTGCCAGTACCCCGGACAGGGGGCGTACTGAAGCTTTCTTT.

Comments on this clone: Within the sample, other DNA sequences also encode this same CDR3. This CDR3 is CASSDSSRGTEAFF. CDR3 coding DNA: TGTGCCAGCAGTGACTCTAGCAGGGGCACTGAAGCTTTCTTT. The chain uses TRBV6-4 and TRBJ1-1; D is possibly TRBD1 (6 bases). The length of the CDR3 is 14 residues. CDR1 and CDR2 (germline): MRHNA, SNTAGT. V lost 0 bases to trimming and J lost 4 bases, with 9 bases between them.

CDR3 residues: CATCPGTEFSGANVLTF. The CDR3 DNA sequence: TGTGCCACCTGTCCCGGGACAGAGTTCTCTGGGGCCAACGTCCTGACTTTC. The rearrangement links TRBV10-3 to TRBJ2-6; 7 positions agree with TRBD1. The germline V gene encodes CDR1 ENHRY and CDR2 SYGVKD. This CDR3 has 17 amino acids. The trim removed 10 bases at V and 0 bases at J, leaving 12 bases unmatched.

The CDR3 bases are TGTGCCAGCAGTGAATGGGCAGGGCCCAATCAGCCCCAGCATTTT. Protein product: CASSEWAGPNQPQHF. This chain links TRBV6-1 with TRBJ1-5, with D maybe TRBD1 (5 bases). The CDR3 has 15 residues. V dropped 2 bases and J dropped 3 bases, with 11 bases sitting between them. Germline V gene data show CDR1 as MNHNS and CDR2 as SASEGT.

The rearrangement links TRBV9 to TRBJ1-2; tentatively, D is TRBD1 (6 bases). From germline, CDR1 is SGDLS and CDR2 YYNGEE. V lost 0 bases to trimming and J lost 7 bases, with 19 bases between them. The CDR3 has 16 residues. CDR3 residues: CASSVAPRGGRGGYTF. As DNA, the CDR3 is TGTGCCAGCAGCGTAGCCCCGAGGGGGGGGCGCGGTGGCTACACCTTC.

The J gene is TRBJ2-1, the V gene TRBV10-1; 10 positions agree with TRBD1. The germline V gene has CDR1 WNHNN and CDR2 SYGVQD (reference sequence). The CDR3 runs 15 residues. The ends lost 8 bases at V and 6 bases at J; junction bases unmatched: 10. CDR3 protein: CASGESGTGVNEQFF. CDR3 DNA: TGCGCCAGCGGGGAGTCCGGGACAGGGGTCAATGAGCAGTTCTTC.

The rearrangement joins TRBV9 to TRBJ2-2; D may be TRBD2 (5 bases). The V and J ends lost 0 bases and 4 bases respectively, with 16 bases between them. The CDR3 length is 17 residues. Germline values: CDR1 SGDLS, CDR2 YYNGEE. CDR3 bases: TGTGCCAGCAGCGTAGCCTTTGCCGAGGGAAGCACCGGGGAGCTGTTTTTT. This gives the protein CASSVAFAEGSTGELFF.

V and J are TRBV11-2 and TRBJ2-3, with TRBD2 matching over 9 bases. The CDR3 runs 17 residues. Germline values: CDR1 SGHAT, CDR2 FQNNGV. The trim removed 5 bases at V and 2 bases at J, leaving 11 bases unmatched. The CDR3: CASSPVRGGVYTDTQYF. DNA for the CDR3: TGTGCCAGCAGCCCAGTTCGCGGGGGGGTATACACAGATACGCAGTATTTT.

A few counts support this clone. This chain connects TRBV30 to TRBJ2-7; 9 nucleotides align to TRBD1. Per germline, CDR1 GTSNPN and CDR2 SVGIG (reference sequence). J lost 6 bases, V lost 4 bases, and 13 bases had no gene match. The CDR3 length is 15 residues. The DNA for the CDR3 is TGTGCCTGGAATTTACCCGGGACAGGGCGGCGCGAGCAGTACTTC. Residues: CAWNLPGTGRREQYF.

The V gene is TRBV11-2, the J gene TRBJ2-1; D gene unclear. The CDR3 has 11 amino acids. Germline CDR1 SGHAT, CDR2 FQNNGV. V dropped 4 bases and J dropped 9 bases, with 7 bases sitting between them. The CDR3 spells CASSSLFEQFF. The DNA for the CDR3 is TGTGCCAGCAGCTCCCTATTTGAGCAGTTCTTC.